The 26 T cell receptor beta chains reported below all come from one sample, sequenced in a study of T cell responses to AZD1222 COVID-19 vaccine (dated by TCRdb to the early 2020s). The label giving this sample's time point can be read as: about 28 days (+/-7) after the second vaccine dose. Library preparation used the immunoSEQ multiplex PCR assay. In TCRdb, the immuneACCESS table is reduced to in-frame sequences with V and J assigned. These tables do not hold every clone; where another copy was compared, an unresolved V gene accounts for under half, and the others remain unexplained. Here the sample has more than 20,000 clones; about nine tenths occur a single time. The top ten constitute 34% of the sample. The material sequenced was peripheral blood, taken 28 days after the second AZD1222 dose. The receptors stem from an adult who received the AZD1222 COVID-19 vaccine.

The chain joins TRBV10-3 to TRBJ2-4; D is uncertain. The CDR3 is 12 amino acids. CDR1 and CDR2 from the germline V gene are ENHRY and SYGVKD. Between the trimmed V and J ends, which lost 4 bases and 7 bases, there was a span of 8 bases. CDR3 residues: CAISGARNIQYF. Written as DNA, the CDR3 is TGTGCCATCAGTGGGGCAAGGAACATTCAGTACTTC.

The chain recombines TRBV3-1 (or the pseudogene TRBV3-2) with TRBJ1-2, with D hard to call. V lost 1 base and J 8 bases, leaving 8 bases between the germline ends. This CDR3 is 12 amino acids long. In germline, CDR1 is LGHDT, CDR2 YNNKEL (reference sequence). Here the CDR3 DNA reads TGTGCCAGCAGCCAAGGGCCCCAAGGCTACACCTTC. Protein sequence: CASSQGPQGYTF.

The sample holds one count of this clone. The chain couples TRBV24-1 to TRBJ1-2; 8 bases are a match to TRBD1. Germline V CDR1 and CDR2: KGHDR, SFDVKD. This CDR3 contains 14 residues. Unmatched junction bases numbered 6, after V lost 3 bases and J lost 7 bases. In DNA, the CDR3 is TGTGCCACCAGTGATCCGACAGGGGAGGCTGGCTACACCTTC. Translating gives CATSDPTGEAGYTF.

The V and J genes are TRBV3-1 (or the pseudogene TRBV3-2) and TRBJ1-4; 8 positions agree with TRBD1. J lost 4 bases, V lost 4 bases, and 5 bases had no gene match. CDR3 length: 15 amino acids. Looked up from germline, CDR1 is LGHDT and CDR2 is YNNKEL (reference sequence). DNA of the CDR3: TGTGCCAGCAGCCGCGGGGACAGGAGTAATGAAAAACTGTTTTTT. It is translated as CASSRGDRSNEKLFF.

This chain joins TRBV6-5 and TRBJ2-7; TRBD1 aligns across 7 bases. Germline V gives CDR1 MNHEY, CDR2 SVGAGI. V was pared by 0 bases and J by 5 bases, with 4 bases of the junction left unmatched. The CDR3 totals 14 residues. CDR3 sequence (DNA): TGTGCCAGCAGTTACTCTGACAGGGCCCACGAGCAGTACTTC. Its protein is CASSYSDRAHEQYF.

CDR3: CASSATGTGFRNSNQPQHF. The CDR3 DNA is TGTGCCAGCAGTGCCACCGGGACAGGGTTTAGGAATAGCAATCAGCCCCAGCATTTT. This chain connects TRBV28 to TRBJ1-5, with 9 bases matching TRBD1. The CDR3 spans 19 residues. Germline assignment: CDR1 MDHEN and CDR2 SYDVKM. Trimming took 5 bases from V and 0 from J; bases not matched to a gene: 14.

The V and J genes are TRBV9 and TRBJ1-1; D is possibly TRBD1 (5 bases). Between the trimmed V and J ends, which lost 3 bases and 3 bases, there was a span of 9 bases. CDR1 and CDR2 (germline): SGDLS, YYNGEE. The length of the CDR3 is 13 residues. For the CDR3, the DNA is TGTGCCAGCAGCGGGGGACGGGACACTGAAGCTTTCTTT. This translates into CASSGGRDTEAFF.

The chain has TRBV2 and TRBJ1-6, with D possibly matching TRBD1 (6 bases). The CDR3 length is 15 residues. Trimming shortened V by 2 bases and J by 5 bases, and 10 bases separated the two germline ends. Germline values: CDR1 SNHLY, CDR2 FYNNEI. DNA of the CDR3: TGTGCCAGCAGTGAACAGGGGCGAAATAATTCACCCCTCCACTTT. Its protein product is CASSEQGRNNSPLHF.

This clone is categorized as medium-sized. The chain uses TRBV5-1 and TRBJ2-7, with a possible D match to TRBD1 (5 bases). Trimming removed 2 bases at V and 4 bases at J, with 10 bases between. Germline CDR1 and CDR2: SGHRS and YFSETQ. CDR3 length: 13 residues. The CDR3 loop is CASSFGQRYEQYF. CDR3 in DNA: TGCGCCAGCAGCTTCGGACAAAGGTACGAGCAGTACTTC.

This chain's CDR3 is CASSQRTGIGNTIYF. CDR3 bases: TGTGCCAGCAGCCAACGGACAGGGATAGGAAACACCATATATTTT. This chain links TRBV3-1 (or the pseudogene TRBV3-2) with TRBJ1-3; TRBD1 matches at 8 bases. Germline V gene data show CDR1 as LGHDT and CDR2 as YNNKEL (reference sequence). CDR3 length: 15 amino acids. J gave up 4 bases and V 2 bases, and 4 bases lay outside the gene matches.

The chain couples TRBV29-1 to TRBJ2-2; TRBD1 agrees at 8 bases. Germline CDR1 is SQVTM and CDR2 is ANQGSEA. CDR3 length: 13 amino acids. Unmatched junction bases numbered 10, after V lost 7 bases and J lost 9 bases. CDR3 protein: CSALRTGSRELFF. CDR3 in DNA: TGCAGCGCTCTCCGGACAGGGTCGCGGGAGCTGTTTTTT.

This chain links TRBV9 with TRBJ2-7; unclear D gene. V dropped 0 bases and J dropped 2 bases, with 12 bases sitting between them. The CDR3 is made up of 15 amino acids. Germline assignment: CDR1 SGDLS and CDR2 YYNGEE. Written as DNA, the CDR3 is TGTGCCAGCAGCGTAGGGGGAATCTCCACCTACGAGCAGTACTTC. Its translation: CASSVGGISTYEQYF. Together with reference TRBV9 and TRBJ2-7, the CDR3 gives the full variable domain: DSGVTQTPKHLITATGQRVTLRCSPRSGDLSVYWYQQSLDQGLQFLIQYYNGEERAKGNILERFSAQQFPDLHSELNLSSLELGDSALYFCASSVGGISTYEQYFGPGTRLTVT.

The CDR3 coding sequence is TGCGCCAGCAGCCAAGAGCGGGGGAACACAGATACGCAGTATTTT. Protein: CASSQERGNTDTQYF. The J gene is TRBJ2-3, the V gene TRBV4-1; the match to TRBD2 covers 7 bases. Germline lookup yields CDR1 MGHRA and CDR2 YSYEKL. The CDR3 is made up of 15 amino acids. The V gene end was trimmed by 0 bases and the J gene end by 2 bases; junction bases not matched to a gene: 2.

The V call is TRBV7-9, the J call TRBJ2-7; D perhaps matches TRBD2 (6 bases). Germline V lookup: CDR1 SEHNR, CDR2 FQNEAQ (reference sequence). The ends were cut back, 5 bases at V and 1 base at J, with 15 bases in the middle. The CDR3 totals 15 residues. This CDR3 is CASSPVAGRSYEQYF. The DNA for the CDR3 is TGTGCCAGCAGCCCCGTGGCGGGACGTTCCTACGAGCAGTACTTC.

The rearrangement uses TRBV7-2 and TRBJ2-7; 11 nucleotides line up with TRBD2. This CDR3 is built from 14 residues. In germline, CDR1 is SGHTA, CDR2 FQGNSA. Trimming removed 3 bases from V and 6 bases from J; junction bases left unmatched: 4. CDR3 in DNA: TGTGCCAGCAGCTTTACTAGCGGGAGCGGCGAGCAGTACTTC. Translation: CASSFTSGSGEQYF.

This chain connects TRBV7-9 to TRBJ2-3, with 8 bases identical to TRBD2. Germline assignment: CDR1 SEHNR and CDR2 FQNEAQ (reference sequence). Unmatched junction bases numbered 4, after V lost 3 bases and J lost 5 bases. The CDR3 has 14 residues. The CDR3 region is CASSFSGIGDTQYF. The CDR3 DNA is TGTGCCAGCAGCTTTAGCGGGATTGGAGATACGCAGTATTTT.

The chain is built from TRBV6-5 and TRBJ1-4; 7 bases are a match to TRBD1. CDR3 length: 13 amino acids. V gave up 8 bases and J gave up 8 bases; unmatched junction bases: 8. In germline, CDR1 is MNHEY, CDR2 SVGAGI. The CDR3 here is CASDTGAREKLFF. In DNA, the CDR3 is TGTGCCAGCGATACAGGGGCGCGGGAAAAACTGTTTTTT.

The CDR3 loop is CASSLGTPRMGTDTQYF. CDR3 bases: TGTGCCAGCAGCTTAGGCACGCCCAGAATGGGGACAGATACGCAGTATTTT. The chain has TRBV7-2 and TRBJ2-3; D call uncertain. The germline gives CDR1 SGHTA, CDR2 FQGNSA. The V end lost 1 base, the J end lost 3 bases, and 17 bases lay between the germline ends. The CDR3 has 17 amino acids.

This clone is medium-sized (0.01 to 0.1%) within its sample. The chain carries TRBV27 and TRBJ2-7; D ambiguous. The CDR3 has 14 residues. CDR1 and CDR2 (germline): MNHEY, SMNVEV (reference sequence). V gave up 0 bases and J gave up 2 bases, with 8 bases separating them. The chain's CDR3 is CASSLSGTTYEQYF. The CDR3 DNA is TGTGCCAGCAGTTTATCGGGCACTACCTACGAGCAGTACTTC.

The CDR3 reads CASRGPGNEKLFF. For the CDR3, the DNA is TGTGCCAGCAGGGGCCCCGGGAATGAAAAACTGTTTTTT. The rearrangement joins TRBV6-5 to TRBJ1-4; D is ambiguous. Germline CDR1 and CDR2: MNHEY and SVGAGI. The CDR3 is 13 amino acids. V lost 6 bases, J lost 5 bases, and 10 bases lay in between.

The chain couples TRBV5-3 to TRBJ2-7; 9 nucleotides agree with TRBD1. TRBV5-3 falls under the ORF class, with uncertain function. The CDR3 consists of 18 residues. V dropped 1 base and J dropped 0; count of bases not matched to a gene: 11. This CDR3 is CARSLSRQGGESSYEQYF. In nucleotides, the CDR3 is TGTGCCAGAAGCTTGTCCCGACAGGGGGGGGAAAGCTCCTACGAGCAGTACTTC.

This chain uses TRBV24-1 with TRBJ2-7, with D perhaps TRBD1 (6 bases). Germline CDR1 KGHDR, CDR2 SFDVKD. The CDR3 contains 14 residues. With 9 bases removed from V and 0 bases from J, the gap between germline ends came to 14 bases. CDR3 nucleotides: TGTGCCACCCCCAGGGCAGGGGTCTCCTACGAGCAGTACTTC. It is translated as CATPRAGVSYEQYF.

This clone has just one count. The CDR3 region has the DNA TGTGCCTGGAGTGTAGGCACAGATACGCAGTATTTT. Translated, it gives CAWSVGTDTQYF. The chain has TRBV30 and TRBJ2-3; D unclear. Germline CDR1 GTSNPN, CDR2 SVGIG (reference sequence). The CDR3 sequence is 12 residues long. Trimming left V 0 bases short and J 1 base short, with 2 bases between.

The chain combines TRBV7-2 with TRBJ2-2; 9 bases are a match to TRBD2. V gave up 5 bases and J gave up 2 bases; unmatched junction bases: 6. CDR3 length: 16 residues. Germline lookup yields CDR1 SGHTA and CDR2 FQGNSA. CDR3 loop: CASSNRLAVNTGELFF. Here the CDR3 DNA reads TGTGCCAGCAGCAACAGACTAGCGGTAAACACCGGGGAGCTGTTTTTT.

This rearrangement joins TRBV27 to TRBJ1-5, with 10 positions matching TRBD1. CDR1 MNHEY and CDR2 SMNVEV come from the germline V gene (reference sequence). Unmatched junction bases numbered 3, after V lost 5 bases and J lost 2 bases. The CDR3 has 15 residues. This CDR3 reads CASSKGTGGNQPQHF. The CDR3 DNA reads TGTGCCAGCAGTAAGGGGACAGGGGGCAATCAGCCCCAGCATTTT.

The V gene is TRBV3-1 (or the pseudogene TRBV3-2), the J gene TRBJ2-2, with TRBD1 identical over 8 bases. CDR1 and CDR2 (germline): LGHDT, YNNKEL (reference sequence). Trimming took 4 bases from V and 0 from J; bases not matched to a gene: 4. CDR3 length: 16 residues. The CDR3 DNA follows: TGTGCCAGCAGCCGAACAGGGGGTACGAACACCGGGGAGCTGTTTTTT. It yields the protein CASSRTGGTNTGELFF.